This T cell receptor (beta chain) was captured in a study of blood T cell repertoires in COVID-19. With V trimmed by 6 bases and J by 3 bases, 11 bases remained unmatched. Germline CDR1 reads SNHLY; CDR2 reads FYNNEI. CDR3 length equals 16 residues. How the authors handled the data: Nucleated cell counts were estimated from reference gene primer amplification. Sequenced by immunoSEQ multiplex PCR; TCRdb stores in-frame clones only, minus some. That table gives V, J and clone size, and the DNA gave D and trimming. Of roughly 230,000 clones detected, around four fifths appear once; the ten largest clones hold 27%.

The TCR originated in a man aged 35 to 55 with acute or convalescent COVID-19. The genes are TRBV2 and TRBJ1-5, with 7 bases identical to TRBD1. The specimen was peripheral blood. The DNA of the CDR3 is TGTGCCAGCAGATTATCGGGGACAGAACTCAATCAGCCCCAGCATTTT. Translation: CASRLSGTELNQPQHF.